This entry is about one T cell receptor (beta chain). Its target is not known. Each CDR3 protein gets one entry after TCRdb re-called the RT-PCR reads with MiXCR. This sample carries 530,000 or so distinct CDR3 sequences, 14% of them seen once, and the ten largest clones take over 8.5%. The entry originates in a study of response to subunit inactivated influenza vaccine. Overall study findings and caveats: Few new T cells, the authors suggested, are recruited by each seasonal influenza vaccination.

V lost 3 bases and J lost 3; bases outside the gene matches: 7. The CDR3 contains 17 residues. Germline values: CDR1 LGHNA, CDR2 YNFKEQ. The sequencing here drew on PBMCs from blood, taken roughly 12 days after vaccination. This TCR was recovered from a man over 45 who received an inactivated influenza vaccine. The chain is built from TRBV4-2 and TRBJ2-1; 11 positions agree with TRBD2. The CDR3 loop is CASSHLGTSGNYNEQFF. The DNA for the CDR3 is TGTGCCAGCAGCCACCTCGGGACTAGCGGAAACTACAATGAGCAGTTCTTC.